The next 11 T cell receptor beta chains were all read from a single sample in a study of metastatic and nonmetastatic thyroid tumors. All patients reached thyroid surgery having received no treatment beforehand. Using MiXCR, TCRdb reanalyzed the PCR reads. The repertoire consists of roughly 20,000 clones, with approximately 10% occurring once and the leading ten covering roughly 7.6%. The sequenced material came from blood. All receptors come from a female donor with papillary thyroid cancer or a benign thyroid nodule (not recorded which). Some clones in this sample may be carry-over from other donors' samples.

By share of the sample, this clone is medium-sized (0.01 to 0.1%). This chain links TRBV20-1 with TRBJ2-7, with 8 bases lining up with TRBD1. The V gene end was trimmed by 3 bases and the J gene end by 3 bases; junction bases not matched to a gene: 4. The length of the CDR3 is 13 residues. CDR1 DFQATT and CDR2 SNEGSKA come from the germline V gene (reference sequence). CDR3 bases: TGCAGTGCTAGGGCGGGACAGGACTACGAGCAGTACTTC. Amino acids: CSARAGQDYEQYF.

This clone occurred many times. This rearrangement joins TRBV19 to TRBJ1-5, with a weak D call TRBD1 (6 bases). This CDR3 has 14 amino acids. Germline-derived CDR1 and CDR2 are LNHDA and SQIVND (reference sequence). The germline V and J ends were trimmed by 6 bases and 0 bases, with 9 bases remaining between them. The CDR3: CASRLRGSNQPQHF. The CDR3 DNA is TGTGCCAGTAGGCTCAGGGGTAGCAATCAGCCCCAGCATTTT.

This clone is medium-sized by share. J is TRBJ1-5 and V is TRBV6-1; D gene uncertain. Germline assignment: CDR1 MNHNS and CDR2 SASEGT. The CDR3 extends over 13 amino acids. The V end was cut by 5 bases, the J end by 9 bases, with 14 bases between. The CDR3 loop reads CASSPGPQGPQHF. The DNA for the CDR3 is TGTGCCAGCAGTCCCGGGCCCCAAGGGCCCCAGCATTTT.

CDR3: CASSQGRGGHNSPLHF. The CDR3 DNA reads TGTGCCAGCAGCCAGGGGCGGGGGGGACACAATTCACCCCTCCACTTT. This chain connects TRBV4-2 to TRBJ1-6; tentatively, D is TRBD1 (6 bases). Trimming cost V 3 bases and J 7 bases, with 16 bases left between them. Germline CDR1 reads LGHNA; CDR2 reads YNFKEQ. This CDR3 spans 16 amino acids.

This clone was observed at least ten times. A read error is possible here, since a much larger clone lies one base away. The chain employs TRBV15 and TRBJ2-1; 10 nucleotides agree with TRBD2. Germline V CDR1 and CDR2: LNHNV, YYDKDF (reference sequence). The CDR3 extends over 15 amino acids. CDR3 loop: CATSREREGYNEQFF. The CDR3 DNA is TGTGCCACCAGCCGAGAGCGGGAGGGTTACAATGAGCAGTTCTTC. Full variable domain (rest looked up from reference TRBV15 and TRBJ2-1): DAMVIQNPRYQVTQFGKPVTLSCSQTLNHNVMYWYQQKSSQAPKLLFHYYDKDFNNEADTPDNFQSRRPNTSFCFLDIRSPGLGDTAMYLCATSREREGYNEQFFGPGTRLTVL.

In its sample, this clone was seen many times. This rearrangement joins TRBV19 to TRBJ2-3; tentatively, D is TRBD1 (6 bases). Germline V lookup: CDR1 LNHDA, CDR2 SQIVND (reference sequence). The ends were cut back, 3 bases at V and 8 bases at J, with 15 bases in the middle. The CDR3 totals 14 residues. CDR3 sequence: CASSMATGSSTQYF. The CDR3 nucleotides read TGTGCCAGTAGTATGGCGACAGGTTCGAGTACGCAGTATTTT. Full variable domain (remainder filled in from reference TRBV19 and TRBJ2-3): DGGITQSPKYLFRKEGQNVTLSCEQNLNHDAMYWYRQDPGQGLRLIYYSQIVNDFQKGDIAEGYSVSREKKESFPLTVTSAQKNPTAFYLCASSMATGSSTQYFGPGTRLTVL.

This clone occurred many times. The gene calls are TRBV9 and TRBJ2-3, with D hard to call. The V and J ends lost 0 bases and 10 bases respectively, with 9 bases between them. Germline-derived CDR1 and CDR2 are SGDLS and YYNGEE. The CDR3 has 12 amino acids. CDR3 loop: CASSVDGLAQYF. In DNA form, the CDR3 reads TGTGCCAGCAGCGTAGACGGTCTAGCGCAGTATTTT.

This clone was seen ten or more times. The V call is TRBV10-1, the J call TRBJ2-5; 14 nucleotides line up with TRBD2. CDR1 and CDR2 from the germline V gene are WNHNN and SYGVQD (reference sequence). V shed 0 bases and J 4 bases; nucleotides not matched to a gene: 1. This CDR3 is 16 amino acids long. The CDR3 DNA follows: TGCGCCAGCAGTGAGTCCGGGACTAGCGGGAGAGAGACCCAGTACTTC. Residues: CASSESGTSGRETQYF.

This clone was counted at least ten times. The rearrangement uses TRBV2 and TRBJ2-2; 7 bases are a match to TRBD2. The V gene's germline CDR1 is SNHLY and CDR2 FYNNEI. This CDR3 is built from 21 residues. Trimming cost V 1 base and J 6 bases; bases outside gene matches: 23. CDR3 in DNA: TGTGCCAGCAGTGAAGGAGGTAGTGTCGAAGCCGGGGAGGGCCTCGCCGGGGAGCTGTTTTTT. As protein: CASSEGGSVEAGEGLAGELFF.

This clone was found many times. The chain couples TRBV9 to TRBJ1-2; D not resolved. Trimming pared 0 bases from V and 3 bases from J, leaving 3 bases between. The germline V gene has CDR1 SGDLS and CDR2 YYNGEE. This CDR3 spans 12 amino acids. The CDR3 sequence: CASSVGHYGYTF. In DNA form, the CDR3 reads TGTGCCAGCAGCGTAGGGCACTATGGCTACACCTTC.

CDR3 sequence reads: CASSLAAGVVSDTQYF. The CDR3 DNA reads as TGCGCCAGCAGCTTGGCGGCGGGAGTCGTGTCAGATACGCAGTATTTT. The chain joins TRBV5-1 to TRBJ2-3; 7 bases agree with TRBD2. V was clipped by 0 bases and J by 4 bases; unmatched bases: 8. The CDR3 sequence is 16 residues long. From germline, CDR1 is SGHRS and CDR2 YFSETQ.